Listed here are 27 T cell receptor beta chains from one sample, sequenced in a study of metastatic and nonmetastatic thyroid tumors. Thyroid surgery had not been preceded by any treatment in any patient. From the PCR reads, TCRdb re-called clones with MiXCR. The profile covers 30,000 to 35,000 clones, with 25% to 30% appearing a single time and approximately 7.8% taken by the ten largest. The sequencing input was blood. The receptors were sampled from a female donor with papillary thyroid cancer or a benign thyroid nodule (not recorded which). Some clones in this sample may be carry-over from other donors' samples.

This clone was seen ten or more times. This rearrangement joins TRBV12-3 or TRBV12-4 to TRBJ1-1; no firm D call. The V end lost 4 bases, the J end lost 7 bases, and 7 bases lay between the germline ends. This CDR3 has 11 amino acids. CDR3 in amino acids: CASSSVYEAFF. In DNA form, the CDR3 reads TGTGCCAGCAGTTCGGTCTATGAAGCTTTCTTT.

The chain links TRBV11-2 to TRBJ1-5, with 10 bases lining up with TRBD1. The CDR3 extends over 14 amino acids. From germline, CDR1 is SGHAT and CDR2 FQNNGV. J was trimmed by 5 bases and V by 5 bases; bases with no gene match: 3. The chain's CDR3 is CASSRTGGDQPQHF. In nucleotides, the CDR3 is TGTGCCAGCAGCCGGACAGGGGGTGATCAGCCCCAGCATTTT.

The chain combines TRBV2 with TRBJ2-5, with 9 bases matching TRBD2. The V segment lost 6 bases and the J segment 5 bases; nucleotides outside the gene matches: 4. The germline V gene has CDR1 SNHLY and CDR2 FYNNEI. The CDR3 runs to 13 residues. CDR3 sequence reads: CASRNSGSETQYF. The DNA of the CDR3 is TGTGCCAGCAGAAATAGCGGGAGTGAGACCCAGTACTTC.

This chain joins TRBV3-1 and TRBJ2-5; no firm D call. The V and J ends lost 4 bases and 4 bases respectively, with 19 bases between them. Germline loops: CDR1 LGHDT, CDR2 YNNKEL (reference sequence). The CDR3 length is 16 residues. CDR3 residues: CASSPPSASTSETQYF. The CDR3 DNA follows: TGTGCCAGCAGCCCTCCTTCGGCTAGTACGTCAGAGACCCAGTACTTC.

In its sample, this clone is medium-sized. The chain combines TRBV6-2 or TRBV6-3 with TRBJ2-7; TRBD1 aligns across 7 bases. Unmatched junction bases numbered 8, after V lost 0 bases and J lost 0 bases. Germline V lookup: CDR1 MNHEY, CDR2 SVGEGT. The CDR3 totals 17 residues. The CDR3 coding sequence is TGTGCCAGCAGTTACTCCCCAGAGGGGGCAGACTCCTACGAGCAGTACTTC. Translation: CASSYSPEGADSYEQYF.

At least ten counts were recorded for this clone. The gene calls are TRBV30 and TRBJ1-1, with D hard to call. The germline V and J ends were trimmed by 0 bases and 9 bases, with 8 bases remaining between them. This CDR3 comprises 11 residues. Germline assignment: CDR1 GTSNPN and CDR2 SVGIG (reference sequence). CDR3 sequence: CAWSVSAKAFF. The CDR3 region has the DNA TGTGCCTGGAGTGTATCCGCAAAAGCTTTCTTT.

This clone came up many times. The genes are TRBV20-1 and TRBJ2-5; 8 positions agree with TRBD1. The CDR3 runs to 13 residues. CDR1 and CDR2 (germline): DFQATT, SNEGSKA (reference sequence). CDR3 sequence: CSFYGQGQETQYF. The CDR3 DNA reads TGCAGCTTCTACGGACAGGGCCAAGAGACCCAGTACTTC.

The rearrangement joins TRBV14 to TRBJ2-7; the match to TRBD2 covers 9 bases. Germline V gene data show CDR1 as SGHDN and CDR2 as FVKESK. V shed 1 base, J shed 1 base, and the junction held 11 bases outside the gene matches. The CDR3 sequence is 18 residues long. CDR3: CASSQVLLAGTGSYEQYF. The CDR3, as DNA: TGTGCCAGCAGCCAAGTACTGCTAGCGGGAACGGGGTCCTACGAGCAGTACTTC.

A word on this clone: Germline and junction disagree at one end, which may indicate a read error. V gene TRBV5-4 combines with J gene TRBJ1-2; 8 positions agree with TRBD1. This CDR3 has 18 residues. CDR1 SGHNT and CDR2 YYREEE come from the germline V gene (reference sequence). Here the CDR3 DNA reads TGTGCCAGCAGCTTGGTCCGCCCAGGGGGCGCTTACGGCTATTGCTACACCTTC. This gives the protein CASSLVRPGGAYGYCYTF.

V gene TRBV2 combines with J gene TRBJ2-2; 9 bases match TRBD1. Germline V gene lookup returns CDR1 SNHLY and CDR2 FYNNEI. The CDR3 totals 16 residues. V dropped 6 bases and J dropped 3; count of bases not matched to a gene: 8. CDR3 nucleotide sequence: TGTGCCAGCAGCCGGGACAGGGTTTCCGACACCGGGGAGCTGTTTTTT. Translating gives CASSRDRVSDTGELFF.

This clone came up many times. This chain joins TRBV29-1 and TRBJ2-5; 7 positions agree with TRBD1. The V and J ends lost 3 bases and 2 bases, in that order; junction bases with no gene match: 6. The germline V gene encodes CDR1 SQVTM and CDR2 ANQGSEA. This CDR3 has 14 amino acids. This CDR3 reads CSVERRTGQETQYF. The CDR3 region has the DNA TGCAGCGTTGAGCGCCGGACAGGACAAGAGACCCAGTACTTC.

This clone is categorized as medium-sized. The chain couples TRBV6-1 to TRBJ2-2; 7 bases match TRBD1. With 2 bases clipped from V and 5 bases from J, the junction kept 5 bases outside the gene matches. This CDR3 spans 15 amino acids. CDR1 is MNHNS and CDR2 is SASEGT in the germline V gene. CDR3 loop: CASSESGRGTGELFF. The CDR3 DNA follows: TGTGCCAGCAGTGAATCAGGCAGGGGGACCGGGGAGCTGTTTTTT.

The table lists this clone with a few counts. The chain has TRBV5-4 and TRBJ2-1; TRBD1 matches at 7 bases. The junction had 14 bases not matched to a gene; V was cut back by 0 bases and J by 8 bases. The CDR3 is 17 amino acids. CDR1 and CDR2 (germline): SGHNT, YYREEE (reference sequence). This chain's CDR3 is CASSLGGPRQGLYEQFF. CDR3 nucleotides: TGTGCCAGCAGCTTGGGGGGCCCGCGACAGGGCCTTTATGAGCAGTTCTTC.

This clone has at least ten counts. The chain has TRBV6-1 and TRBJ2-1; D tentatively reads TRBD1 or TRBD2 (5 bases each). Trimming took 6 bases from V and 5 from J, leaving 8 bases between them. The germline gives CDR1 MNHNS, CDR2 SASEGT. This CDR3 has 12 amino acids. In DNA, the CDR3 is TGTGCCAGCAGGGGACCGGACAATGAGCAGTTCTTC. It translates to CASRGPDNEQFF.

There are a few counts of this clone. V usage is TRBV10-1 and J usage is TRBJ2-7; D unclear. Trimming shortened V by 6 bases and J by 4 bases, and 7 bases separated the two germline ends. The CDR3 extends over 11 amino acids. Germline V gene data show CDR1 as WNHNN and CDR2 as SYGVQD (reference sequence). The CDR3 loop reads CASRAIYEQYF. DNA of the CDR3: TGCGCCAGCAGGGCTATTTACGAGCAGTACTTC.

This clone was found many times. The V and J genes are TRBV7-3 and TRBJ1-1; D is unresolved. CDR1 and CDR2 from the germline V gene are SGHTA and FQGTGA. This CDR3 has 15 residues. Trimming pared 2 bases from V and 7 bases from J, leaving 17 bases between. The CDR3 here is CASSLAGGRAFEAFF. The CDR3 DNA is TGTGCCAGCAGCTTAGCTGGCGGACGAGCCTTTGAAGCTTTCTTT.

This clone was picked up many times. J is TRBJ2-1 and V is TRBV30; a possible D gene is TRBD2 (6 bases). CDR1 and CDR2 (germline): GTSNPN, SVGIG (reference sequence). CDR3 length: 10 residues. Trimming left V 8 bases short and J 4 bases short, with 6 bases between. CDR3 region: CARGYNEQFF. For the CDR3, the DNA is TGTGCCCGGGGGTACAATGAGCAGTTCTTC.

The J gene is TRBJ2-3, the V gene TRBV4-1; D is ambiguous. Trimming shortened V by 6 bases and J by 4 bases, and 11 bases separated the two germline ends. The CDR3 totals 13 residues. The germline V gene encodes CDR1 MGHRA and CDR2 YSYEKL. CDR3 sequence: CASRPRPPDTQYF. The CDR3 bases are TGCGCCAGCAGGCCCAGGCCCCCAGATACGCAGTATTTT.

The chain is built from TRBV9 and TRBJ2-7; D remains unclear. CDR3 size: 14 residues. The germline V gene has CDR1 SGDLS and CDR2 YYNGEE. Trimming shortened V by 0 bases and J by 3 bases, and 10 bases separated the two germline ends. CDR3 amino acids: CASSVGKSGYEQYF. Here the CDR3 DNA reads TGTGCCAGCAGCGTAGGGAAGAGTGGCTACGAGCAGTACTTC.

Written as DNA, the CDR3 is TGTGCCAGCTCACCGTCCGGTCCGAACACTGAAGCTTTCTTT. Protein: CASSPSGPNTEAFF. The V gene is TRBV18, the J gene TRBJ1-1; D gene uncertain. From germline, CDR1 is KGHSH and CDR2 LQKENI. This CDR3 spans 14 amino acids. The V and J ends lost 3 bases and 1 base respectively, with 9 bases between them.

As to this clone: This may arise from a read error, as a much more abundant clone is one base away. This chain connects TRBV10-3 to TRBJ2-3; a weak D match, TRBD1 (6 bases). This CDR3 has 15 amino acids. The V and J ends lost 4 bases and 4 bases respectively, with 15 bases between them. Looked up from germline, CDR1 is ENHRY and CDR2 is SYGVKD. The CDR3 reads CAISVKGRGADTQYF. In DNA form, the CDR3 reads TGTGCCATCAGTGTGAAGGGCAGGGGAGCAGATACGCAGTATTTT.

This clone was detected many times. The chain is built from TRBV12-3 or TRBV12-4 and TRBJ2-3; no clear D gene. This CDR3 is built from 13 residues. Trimming stripped 3 bases from V and 2 bases from J, with 6 bases between. Here the CDR3 reads CASSFQPTDTQYF. The CDR3 bases are TGTGCCAGCAGTTTTCAACCCACAGATACGCAGTATTTT.

The chain has TRBV6-2 or TRBV6-3 and TRBJ2-1; 7 bases map to TRBD2. The CDR3 contains 14 residues. Trimming removed 7 bases from V and 7 bases from J; junction bases left unmatched: 10. Germline V gene lookup returns CDR1 MNHEY and CDR2 SVGEGT. CDR3 residues: CASNTGGESNEQFF. In DNA, the CDR3 is TGTGCCAGCAACACGGGAGGAGAGTCGAATGAGCAGTTCTTC.

The rearrangement joins TRBV7-2 to TRBJ2-7; D is unresolved. CDR3 size: 19 residues. Germline V gene data show CDR1 as SGHTA and CDR2 as FQGNSA. Trimming removed 0 bases at V and 2 bases at J, with 23 bases between. The CDR3 DNA sequence: TGTGCCAGCAGCTTAGCTGGTAGGAGTATTGGAGTCAGAACCTACGAGCAGTACTTC. It encodes CASSLAGRSIGVRTYEQYF. The entire variable domain, with the rest obtained from reference TRBV7-2 and TRBJ2-7, is as follows: GAGVSQSPSNKVTEKGKDVELRCDPISGHTALYWYRQSLGQGLEFLIYFQGNSAPDKSGLPSDRFSAERTGGSVSTLTIQRTQQEDSAVYLCASSLAGRSIGVRTYEQYFGPGTRLTVT.

The CDR3 DNA follows: TGTGCCAGCATCCCCGTCCGACTAGCGGCAGGGCCAAGTCCCTACGAGCAGTACTTC. This encodes CASIPVRLAAGPSPYEQYF. The V call is TRBV6-2 or TRBV6-3, the J call TRBJ2-7; TRBD2 agrees at 9 bases. CDR1 and CDR2 (germline): MNHEY, SVGEGT. The CDR3 is made up of 19 amino acids. J was trimmed by 2 bases and V by 7 bases; bases with no gene match: 21.

This clone has a count of ten or more. A read error may produce the germline difference seen at one junction end. CDR3 amino acids: CASGLRLAGDYEQYF. CDR3 DNA sequence: TGTGCCAGCGGTTTGCGACTAGCGGGGGACTACGAGCAGTACTTC. The chain is built from TRBV28 and TRBJ2-7, with TRBD2 matching over 12 bases. The CDR3 runs 15 residues. Germline CDR1 MDHEN, CDR2 SYDVKM.

The V and J genes are TRBV9 and TRBJ2-7, with D possibly called TRBD1 or TRBD2 (5 bases each). Trimming cost V 2 bases and J 2 bases, with 17 bases left between them. This CDR3 is built from 16 residues. CDR1 and CDR2 (germline): SGDLS, YYNGEE. Here the CDR3 DNA reads TGTGCCAGCAGCGTGAGTGGGACGGAGCCAGCCTACGAGCAGTACTTC. Its translation is CASSVSGTEPAYEQYF.